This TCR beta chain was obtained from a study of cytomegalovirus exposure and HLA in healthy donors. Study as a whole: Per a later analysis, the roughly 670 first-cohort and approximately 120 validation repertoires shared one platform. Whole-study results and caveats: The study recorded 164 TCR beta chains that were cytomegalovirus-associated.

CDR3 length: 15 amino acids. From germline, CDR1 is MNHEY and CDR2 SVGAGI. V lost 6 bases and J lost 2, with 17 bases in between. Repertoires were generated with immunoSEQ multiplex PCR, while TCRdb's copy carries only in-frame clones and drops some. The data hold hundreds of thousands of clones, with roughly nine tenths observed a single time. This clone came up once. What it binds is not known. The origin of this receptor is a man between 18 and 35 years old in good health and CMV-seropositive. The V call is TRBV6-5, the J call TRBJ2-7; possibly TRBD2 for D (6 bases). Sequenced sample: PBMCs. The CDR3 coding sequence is TGTGCCAGCAGCAACCATGGGACTGATCCCTACGAGCAGTACTTC. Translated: CASSNHGTDPYEQYF.